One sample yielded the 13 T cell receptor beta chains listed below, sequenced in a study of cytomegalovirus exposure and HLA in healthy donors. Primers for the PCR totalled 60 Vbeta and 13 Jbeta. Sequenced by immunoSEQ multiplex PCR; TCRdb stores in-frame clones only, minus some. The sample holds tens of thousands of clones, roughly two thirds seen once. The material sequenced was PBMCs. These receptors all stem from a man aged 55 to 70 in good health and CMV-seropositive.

The CDR3, as DNA: TGTGCCAGCAGCTTGGCAGGGGGAAGCACTGAAGCTTTCTTT. Translating it yields CASSLAGGSTEAFF. J is TRBJ1-1 and V is TRBV5-4; 7 bases are a match to TRBD1. There are 14 residues in the CDR3. Germline CDR1 is SGHNT and CDR2 is YYREEE (reference sequence). J gave up 4 bases and V 0 bases, and 3 bases lay outside the gene matches.

The CDR3 nucleotides read TGCGCCAGCAGCTTAGGACAGGGGAATGGCAATCAGCCCCAGCATTTT. Encoded protein: CASSLGQGNGNQPQHF. The chain links TRBV4-1 to TRBJ1-5; 9 nucleotides line up with TRBD1. The germline V gene has CDR1 MGHRA and CDR2 YSYEKL. Trimming at V came to 5 bases and at J to 2 bases, leaving 7 bases not matched to a gene. The CDR3 is made up of 16 amino acids.

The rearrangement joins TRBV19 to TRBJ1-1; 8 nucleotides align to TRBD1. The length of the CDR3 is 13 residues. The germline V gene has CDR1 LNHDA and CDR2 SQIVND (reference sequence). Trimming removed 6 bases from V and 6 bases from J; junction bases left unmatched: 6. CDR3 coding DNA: TGTGCCAGTAGATACAGGGGGAGTTCTGAAGCTTTCTTT. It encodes CASRYRGSSEAFF. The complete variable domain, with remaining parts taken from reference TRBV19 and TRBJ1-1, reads DGGITQSPKYLFRKEGQNVTLSCEQNLNHDAMYWYRQDPGQGLRLIYYSQIVNDFQKGDIAEGYSVSREKKESFPLTVTSAQKNPTAFYLCASRYRGSSEAFFGQGTRLTVV.

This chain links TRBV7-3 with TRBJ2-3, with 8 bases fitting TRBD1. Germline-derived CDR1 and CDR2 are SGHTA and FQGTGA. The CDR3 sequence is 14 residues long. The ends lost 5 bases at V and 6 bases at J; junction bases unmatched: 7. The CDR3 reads CASSPRGLGDTQYF. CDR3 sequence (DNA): TGTGCCAGCAGCCCCAGGGGGCTAGGCGATACGCAGTATTTT.

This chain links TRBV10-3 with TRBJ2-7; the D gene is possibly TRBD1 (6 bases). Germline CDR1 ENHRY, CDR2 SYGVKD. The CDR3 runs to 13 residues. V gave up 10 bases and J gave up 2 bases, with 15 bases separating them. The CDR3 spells CATFDGDTYEQYF. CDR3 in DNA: TGTGCCACCTTTGACGGGGACACCTACGAGCAGTACTTC.

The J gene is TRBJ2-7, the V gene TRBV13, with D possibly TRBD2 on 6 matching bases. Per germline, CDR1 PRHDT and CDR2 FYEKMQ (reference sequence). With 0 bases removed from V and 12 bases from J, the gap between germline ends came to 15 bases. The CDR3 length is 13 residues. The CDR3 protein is CASSLGSEGWLYF. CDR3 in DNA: TGTGCCAGCAGCTTAGGTTCGGAGGGGTGGTTGTACTTC.

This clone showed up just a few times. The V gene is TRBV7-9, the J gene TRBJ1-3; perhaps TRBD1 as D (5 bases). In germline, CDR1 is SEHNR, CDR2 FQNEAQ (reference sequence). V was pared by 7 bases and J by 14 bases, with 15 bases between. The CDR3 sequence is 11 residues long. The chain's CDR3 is CASNRGGELYF. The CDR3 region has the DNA TGTGCCAGCAACCGCGGGGGGGAACTATATTTT.

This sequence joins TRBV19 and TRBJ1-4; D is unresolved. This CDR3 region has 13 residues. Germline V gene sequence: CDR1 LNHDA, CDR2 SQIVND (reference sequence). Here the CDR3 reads CASRQATNEKLFF. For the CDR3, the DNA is TGTGCAAGCAGACAAGCAACTAATGAAAAACTGTTTTTT.

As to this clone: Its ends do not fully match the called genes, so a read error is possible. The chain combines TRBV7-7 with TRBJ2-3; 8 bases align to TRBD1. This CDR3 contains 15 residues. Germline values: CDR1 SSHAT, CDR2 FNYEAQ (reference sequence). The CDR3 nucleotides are TGTGCTAGCAGCTTAGGCAGGGGGCGCGGGGATACGCAGTATTTT. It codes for CASSLGRGRGDTQYF.

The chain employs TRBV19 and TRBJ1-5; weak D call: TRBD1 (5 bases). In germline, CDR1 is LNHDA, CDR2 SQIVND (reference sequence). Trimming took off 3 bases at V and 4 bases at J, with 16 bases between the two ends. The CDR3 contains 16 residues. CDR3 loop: CASSILPGFSNQPQHF. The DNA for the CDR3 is TGTGCCAGTAGTATTCTCCCAGGGTTCTCTAATCAGCCCCAGCATTTT.

CDR3 amino acids: CASSLGDIPGKETQYF. The DNA for the CDR3 is TGTGCCAGCAGCCTTGGAGACATCCCGGGGAAAGAGACCCAGTACTTC. The chain joins TRBV6-6 to TRBJ2-5; TRBD2 might be the D (5 bases). The CDR3 is 16 residues long. CDR1 and CDR2 from the germline V gene are MNHNY and SVGAGI (reference sequence). V was shortened by 6 bases and J by 3 bases, with 20 bases between the two germline ends.

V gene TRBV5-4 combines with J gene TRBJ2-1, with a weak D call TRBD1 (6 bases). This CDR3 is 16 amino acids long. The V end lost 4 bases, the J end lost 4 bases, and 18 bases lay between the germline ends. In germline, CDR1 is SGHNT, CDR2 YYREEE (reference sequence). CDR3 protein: CASSTGPGTKYNEQFF. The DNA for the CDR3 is TGTGCCAGCAGCACAGGGCCCGGGACCAAGTACAATGAGCAGTTCTTC.

The CDR3 region has the DNA TGCGCCAGCAGCCCACCAGAACAGGGGGGGGCCGGGGAGCTGTTTTTT. The encoded protein is CASSPPEQGGAGELFF. This chain uses TRBV5-1 with TRBJ2-2; TRBD1 is a possible D gene (8 bases). Germline assignment: CDR1 SGHRS and CDR2 YFSETQ. V dropped 4 bases and J dropped 6 bases, with 19 bases sitting between them. CDR3 length equals 16 residues.